This TCR beta chain was recovered during a study of tissue T cells after allogeneic stem cell transplantation. Generated by immunoSEQ multiplex PCR, the TCRdb table keeps only in-frame clones and is missing some. The sample records roughly 8,000 clones, about 35% being singletons. Study outcomes and limitations: Shared clones across patients were few; motif clustering revealed tissue-specific shared signatures. In patients and mice, blood and spleen missed much of tissue repertoire.

Specified time point: mouse harvest day 14 after allogeneic transplant. Each mouse received 10^7 T-cell-depleted marrow cells plus 10^6 splenic CD5+ T cells by tail vein. Tissues came from B6→BALB/c major-mismatch GVHD mice at day 7 or 14. This CDR3 contains 14 residues. Trimming took 4 bases from V and 0 from J, leaving 7 bases between them. Germline V gene lookup returns CDR1 SNHLY and CDR2 FYNGKV (reference sequence). In this sample, this clone is medium-sized (0.01 to 0.1%). The antigen is undetermined. The genes are named according to mouse. The CDR3 end falls 1 residue outside the read, so it is completed with the germline J gene.

The receptor comes from a female BALB/c mouse given C57BL/6 T cells with graft-versus-host disease after an allogeneic hematopoietic cell transplant. The rearrangement uses TRBV3 and TRBJ1-3; D remains ambiguous. Sequences were obtained from skin. The CDR3 protein is CASSSTYSGNTLYF. Incomplete CDR3 DNA: TGTGCCAGCAGCTCGACATATTCTGGAAATACGCTCTAT.